A selection of T cell receptor beta chains follows, all from one sample in a study of shared clonotypes between healthy human individuals. Measured with immunoSEQ multiplex PCR; TCRdb has only the in-frame clones, and not every one. The sample includes 2 million to 2.5 million clones, approximately 94% of them seen just once. The specimen sequenced was naive CD4+ T cells sorted from blood. The source is a man in his late teens or twenties in good health. Each CDR3 is given with its conserved first and last residue. The D gene is left open where the match is weak. The size of a clone is reported for some rows only, either as once, few or many, or as a class for expanded clones.

v_call	clone_size	j_call	d_call	cdr3_aa	cdr3_nt
TRBV5-6	.	TRBJ2-5	TRBD2	CASSSTLAGGQETQYF	TGTGCCAGCAGCTCTACCCTAGCGGGGGGGCAGGAGACCCAGTACTTC
TRBV7-2	.	TRBJ1-1	TRBD1	CASSLTGGTEAFF	TGTGCCAGCAGCTTAACAGGGGGCACTGAAGCTTTCTTT
TRBV30	.	TRBJ1-1	.	CAWSALQGNTEAFF	TGTGCCTGGAGTGCCTTACAGGGGAACACTGAAGCTTTCTTT
TRBV9	.	TRBJ2-1	.	CASSVGVYNEQFF	TGTGCCAGCAGCGTAGGGGTGTACAATGAGCAGTTCTTC
TRBV19	.	TRBJ2-7	TRBD1	CASSTLGTVSYEQYF	TGTGCCAGTAGTACCCTGGGGACAGTATCCTACGAGCAGTACTTC
TRBV6-1	.	TRBJ2-7	TRBD1	CASKGTGVSSYEQYF	TGTGCCAGCAAAGGGACAGGGGTGAGCTCCTACGAGCAGTACTTC
TRBV7-2	.	TRBJ1-1	TRBD1	CASSLDRGRNTEAFF	TGTGCCAGCAGCTTAGACAGGGGGAGAAACACTGAAGCTTTCTTT
TRBV28	.	TRBJ2-2	TRBD2	CASSSGQNTGELFF	TGTGCCAGCTCTAGCGGACAGAACACCGGGGAGCTGTTTTTT
TRBV7-9	once	TRBJ2-1	.	CASSFRSYNEQFF	TGTGCCAGCAGCTTCCGCTCCTACAATGAGCAGTTCTTC
TRBV4-1	.	TRBJ2-7	.	CASSQEWGVPSYEQYF	TGCGCCAGCAGCCAAGAATGGGGGGTACCTTCCTACGAGCAGTACTTC
TRBV30	.	TRBJ2-1	.	CAWNGGWGNEQFF	TGTGCCTGGAATGGGGGTTGGGGCAATGAGCAGTTCTTC
TRBV27	.	TRBJ1-6	.	CASRRQSGTYNSPLHF	TGTGCCAGCAGGAGACAGTCGGGCACATATAATTCACCCCTCCACTTT
TRBV2	.	TRBJ1-4	TRBD1	CASSKDRGDEKLFF	TGTGCCAGCAGTAAGGACAGGGGGGATGAAAAACTGTTTTTT
TRBV10-3	once	TRBJ2-5	.	CANALGLQETQYF	TGTGCCAACGCCTTAGGATTGCAAGAGACCCAGTACTTC
TRBV28	.	TRBJ2-5	.	CASSPGQPWTYQETQYF	TGTGCCAGCAGTCCGGGACAACCTTGGACGTACCAAGAGACCCAGTACTTC
TRBV6-4	.	TRBJ1-2	.	CASSDQETGYTF	TGTGCCAGCAGTGATCAGGAAACTGGCTACACCTTC
TRBV7-2	.	TRBJ2-3	.	CASSFGGGDTDTQYF	TGTGCCAGCAGCTTCGGAGGGGGGGACACAGATACGCAGTATTTT
TRBV6-1	once	TRBJ1-1	.	CASSEGRGIAFF	TGTGCCAGCAGTGAAGGTCGAGGGATTGCTTTCTTT
TRBV27	.	TRBJ2-2	.	CASSLLARTGELFF	TGTGCCAGCAGTTTGCTAGCTCGAACCGGGGAGCTGTTTTTT
TRBV29-1	.	TRBJ1-4	TRBD1	CSVVPGQGGLFF	TGCAGCGTTGTCCCGGGACAGGGAGGGCTGTTTTTT
TRBV10-1	.	TRBJ2-7	.	CATPFTYEQYF	TGCGCCACCCCTTTTACCTACGAGCAGTACTTC
TRBV4-3	.	TRBJ1-4	.	CASSQGQGPEKLFF	TGCGCCAGCAGCCAAGGCCAGGGGCCTGAAAAACTGTTTTTT
TRBV18	.	TRBJ2-3	.	CASSPESTDTQYF	TGTGCCAGCTCACCCGAGTCCACAGATACGCAGTATTTT
TRBV7-8	once	TRBJ2-2	.	CASSLVAADTGELFF	TGTGCCAGCAGCTTAGTAGCAGCGGACACCGGGGAGCTGTTTTTT
TRBV30	few	TRBJ1-5	.	CAWSGGGLQQPQHF	TGTGCCTGGAGTGGCGGAGGGCTGCAGCAGCCCCAGCATTTT
TRBV19	once	TRBJ1-2	TRBD1	CASMTGPLTRGYTF	TGTGCCAGCATGACAGGGCCGTTGACCCGTGGCTACACCTTC
TRBV10-3	.	TRBJ2-1	TRBD1	CAISEGQARRNEQFF	TGTGCCATCAGTGAGGGACAGGCCCGGCGCAATGAGCAGTTCTTC
TRBV29-1	.	TRBJ2-7	TRBD1	CSVDGPGQGREQYF	TGCAGCGTTGATGGTCCGGGACAGGGGAGAGAGCAGTACTTC
TRBV30	once	TRBJ2-1	TRBD2	CAWSLTSGIYNEQFF	TGTGCCTGGAGTCTAACTAGCGGCATATACAATGAGCAGTTCTTC
TRBV2	.	TRBJ1-1	TRBD1	CASSWTGELTEAFF	TGTGCCAGCAGCTGGACAGGGGAACTCACTGAAGCTTTCTTT
TRBV18	.	TRBJ2-5	.	CASSPRLWGRQETQYF	TGTGCCAGCTCACCGCGCTTATGGGGGAGGCAAGAGACCCAGTACTTC
TRBV2	.	TRBJ1-1	.	CASSEGGIRVSTEAFF	TGTGCCAGCAGTGAGGGGGGTATTAGGGTGTCCACTGAAGCTTTCTTT
TRBV5-1	once	TRBJ2-7	TRBD2	CASSLGTSGPYEQYF	TGCGCCAGCAGCTTGGGGACTAGCGGCCCCTACGAGCAGTACTTC
TRBV6-1	.	TRBJ1-3	.	CATLQVRSGNTIYF	TGTGCCACACTTCAGGTCCGCTCTGGAAACACCATATATTTT
TRBV7-2	.	TRBJ2-7	TRBD2	CASSPPSGRAYEQYF	TGTGCCAGCAGCCCCCCTAGCGGGAGGGCCTACGAGCAGTACTTC
TRBV6-1	.	TRBJ1-5	.	CASTLLDGNQPQHF	TGTGCCAGCACCCTCCTGGACGGTAATCAGCCCCAGCATTTT
TRBV5-1	.	TRBJ1-1	.	CASRIQAENTEAFF	TGCGCCAGCAGAATCCAAGCCGAGAACACTGAAGCTTTCTTT
TRBV6-6	.	TRBJ1-2	.	CASRTRTVKKGGYTF	TGTGCCAGCAGAACCAGGACAGTAAAAAAGGGGGGCTACACCTTC
TRBV25-1	.	TRBJ1-6	.	CASQMTGRNSPLHF	TGTGCCAGCCAGATGACAGGCAGGAATTCACCCCTCCACTTT
TRBV4-3	.	TRBJ1-2	.	CASSQDGGTYGYTF	TGCGCCAGCAGCCAAGACGGGGGTACCTATGGCTACACCTTC
TRBV15	.	TRBJ2-7	.	CATSRGAGMGEQYF	TGTGCCACCAGCAGAGGGGCCGGGATGGGGGAGCAGTACTTC
TRBV5-1	.	TRBJ2-7	TRBD2	CASSLAPGGRTYYEQYF	TGCGCCAGCAGCTTGGCCCCGGGCGGGAGGACCTATTACGAGCAGTACTTC
TRBV2	.	TRBJ2-2	.	CASSEDGAGELFF	TGTGCCAGCAGTGAGGATGGAGCCGGGGAGCTGTTTTTT
TRBV19	.	TRBJ1-1	.	CASSQIATEAFF	TGTGCCAGTAGTCAGATAGCGACTGAAGCTTTCTTT
TRBV7-8	.	TRBJ2-7	TRBD1	CASSSRDRAYYEQYF	TGTGCCAGCAGCTCGAGGGACAGGGCGTATTACGAGCAGTACTTC
TRBV5-4	.	TRBJ2-3	.	CASPPAPQVADTQYF	TGTGCCAGCCCACCGGCTCCCCAGGTTGCAGATACGCAGTATTTT
TRBV5-1	once	TRBJ2-1	.	CASSPGSYNEQFF	TGCGCCAGCAGTCCCGGCTCCTACAATGAGCAGTTCTTC
TRBV6-6	.	TRBJ2-5	.	CASRIRETQYF	TGTGCCAGCAGAATACGGGAGACCCAGTACTTC
TRBV18	.	TRBJ2-7	TRBD2	CASSRGTSGEYEQYF	TGTGCCAGCTCACGGGGGACTAGCGGGGAATACGAGCAGTACTTC
TRBV13	.	TRBJ1-2	.	CASSSRGNGYTF	TGTGCCAGCAGCTCTAGGGGTAATGGCTACACCTTC
TRBV18	.	TRBJ2-2	.	CASSPSLIYNTGELFF	TGTGCCAGCTCACCTTCCCTAATCTACAACACCGGGGAGCTGTTTTTT
TRBV5-1	.	TRBJ2-7	TRBD1	CASSQRTGGTYEQYF	TGCGCCAGCAGCCAGCGGACAGGGGGTACCTACGAGCAGTACTTC
TRBV6-5	.	TRBJ1-3	.	CASSRGSGNTIYF	TGTGCCAGCAGTAGGGGCTCTGGAAACACCATATATTTT